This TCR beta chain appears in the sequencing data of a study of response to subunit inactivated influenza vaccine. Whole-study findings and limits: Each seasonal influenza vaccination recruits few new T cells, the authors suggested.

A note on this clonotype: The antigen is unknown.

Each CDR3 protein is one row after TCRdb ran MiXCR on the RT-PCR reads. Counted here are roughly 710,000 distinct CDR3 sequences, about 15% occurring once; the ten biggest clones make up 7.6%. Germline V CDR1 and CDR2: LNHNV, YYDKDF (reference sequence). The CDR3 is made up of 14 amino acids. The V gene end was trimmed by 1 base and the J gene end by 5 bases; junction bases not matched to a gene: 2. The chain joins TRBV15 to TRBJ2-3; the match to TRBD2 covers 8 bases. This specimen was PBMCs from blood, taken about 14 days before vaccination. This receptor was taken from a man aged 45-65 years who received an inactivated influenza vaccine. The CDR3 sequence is CATSRGTSGDTQYF. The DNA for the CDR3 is TGTGCCACCAGCAGAGGTACTAGCGGAGATACGCAGTATTTT.